This record looks at one TCR beta chain sequence and its context. Its antigen is unidentified. The data were obtained in a study of early stage breast cancer tumors. As for the study in general: About 80% of the 16 invasive tumors were ER+, PR+ and HER2-. Study findings and constraints: Enriched TCRB sequences shared across patients were mostly commonly generated sequences.

The table came from immunoSEQ multiplex PCR; TCRdb's copy has only in-frame clones and leaves some out. The repertoire holds some 47,000 clones, with around 83% as singletons. The ends lost 7 bases at V and 6 bases at J; junction bases unmatched: 11. This CDR3 contains 15 residues. CDR1 SQVTM and CDR2 ANQGSEA come from the germline V gene. The chain employs TRBV29-1 and TRBJ2-3; TRBD2 agrees at 12 bases. This receptor was identified in a person aged 45 to 59 with breast cancer. The sequenced sample consisted of blood. CDR3 amino acids: CSAAKLAGGSDTQYF. The CDR3 DNA reads TGCAGCGCGGCTAAACTAGCGGGGGGATCCGATACGCAGTATTTT.